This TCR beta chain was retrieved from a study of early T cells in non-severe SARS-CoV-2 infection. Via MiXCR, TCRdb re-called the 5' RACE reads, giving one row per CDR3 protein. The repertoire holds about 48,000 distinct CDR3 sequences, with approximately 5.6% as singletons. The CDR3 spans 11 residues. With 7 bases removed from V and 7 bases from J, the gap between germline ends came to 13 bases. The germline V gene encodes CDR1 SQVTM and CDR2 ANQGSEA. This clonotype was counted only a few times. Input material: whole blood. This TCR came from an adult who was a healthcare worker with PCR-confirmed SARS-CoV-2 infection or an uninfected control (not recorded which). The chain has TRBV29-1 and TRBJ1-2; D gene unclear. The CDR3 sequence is CSATTDRGYTF. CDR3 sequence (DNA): TGCAGCGCAACAACGGACCGTGGCTACACCTTC.